This T cell receptor beta chain came from a study of blood T cell repertoires in COVID-19. Background on the study: Sites in the United States, Italy and Spain provided acute and convalescent COVID-19 samples. From T cells, B-cell-depleted T cells, or PBMCs came the material, which was cDNA or gDNA.

Generated by immunoSEQ multiplex PCR, the TCRdb table keeps only in-frame clones and is missing some. The table has some 230,000 clones, approximately 84% seen once; the top ten hold about 1%. Germline lookup yields CDR1 MGHRA and CDR2 YSYEKL. V dropped 4 bases and J dropped 7; count of bases not matched to a gene: 7. This CDR3 is built from 14 residues. This TCR was recovered from a man in his forties or fifties with acute or convalescent COVID-19. The rearrangement joins TRBV4-1 to TRBJ2-1, with TRBD2 matching 7 bases. The material sequenced was peripheral blood. The chain's CDR3 is CASSPLGGGNEQFF. The CDR3 DNA follows: TGCGCCAGCAGCCCTTTGGGGGGGGGAAATGAGCAGTTCTTC.